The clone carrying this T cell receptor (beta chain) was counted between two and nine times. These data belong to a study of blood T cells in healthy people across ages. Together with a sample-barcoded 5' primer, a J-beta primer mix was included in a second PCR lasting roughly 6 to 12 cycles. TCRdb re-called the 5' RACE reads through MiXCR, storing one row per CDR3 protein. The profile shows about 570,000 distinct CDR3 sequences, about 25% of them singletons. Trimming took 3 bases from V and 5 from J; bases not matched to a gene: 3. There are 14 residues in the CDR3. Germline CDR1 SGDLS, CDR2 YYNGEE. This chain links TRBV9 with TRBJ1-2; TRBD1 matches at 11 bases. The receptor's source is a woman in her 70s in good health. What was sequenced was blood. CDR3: CASSAGQGGYGYTF. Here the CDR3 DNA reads TGTGCCAGCAGCGCGGGACAGGGGGGATATGGCTACACCTTC.